Listed here are 18 T cell receptor beta chains from one sample, sequenced in a study of blood T cell repertoires in COVID-19. Sequencing used immunoSEQ multiplex PCR; TCRdb keeps in-frame clones, though not all of them. The table shows some 220,000 clones, with about 86% occurring only once. The sequenced material came from peripheral blood. All receptors come from a woman in her 30s who had recovered from COVID-19.

The rearrangement links TRBV5-1 to TRBJ2-3; D might be TRBD1 (5 bases). This CDR3 region has 14 residues. In germline, CDR1 is SGHRS, CDR2 YFSETQ. V gave up 0 bases and J gave up 2 bases, with 7 bases separating them. CDR3 sequence (DNA): TGCGCCAGCAGCTTGGTCAGGGACACAGATACGCAGTATTTT. It yields the protein CASSLVRDTDTQYF.

The genes are TRBV19 and TRBJ2-1; tentative D call: TRBD1 (6 bases). CDR3 length: 15 residues. Trimming cost V 2 bases and J 10 bases, with 18 bases left between them. CDR1 and CDR2 from the germline V gene are LNHDA and SQIVND (reference sequence). The CDR3 spells CASSIRGTVRVEQFF. CDR3 DNA sequence: TGTGCCAGTAGTATAAGGGGGACGGTCCGGGTGGAGCAGTTCTTC.

V and J are TRBV5-1 and TRBJ1-1, with 7 bases fitting TRBD1. CDR1 is SGHRS, CDR2 YFSETQ, per germline. V was clipped by 4 bases and J by 7 bases; unmatched bases: 13. There are 15 residues in the CDR3. Here the CDR3 DNA reads TGCGCCAGCAGCCGTGATACAGGGGAGGCAAATGAAGCTTTCTTT. It is translated as CASSRDTGEANEAFF.

CDR3 sequence reads: CASSVGTDYIQYF. The CDR3 coding sequence is TGTGCCAGCAGCGTAGGGACAGATTACATTCAGTACTTC. This chain joins TRBV9 and TRBJ2-4, with D tentatively TRBD1 (6 bases). V was trimmed by 0 bases and J by 8 bases, leaving 9 bases between them. CDR1 SGDLS and CDR2 YYNGEE come from the germline V gene. This CDR3 contains 13 residues.

The chain is built from TRBV28 and TRBJ1-2; the D gene is possibly TRBD1 (6 bases). Germline V lookup: CDR1 MDHEN, CDR2 SYDVKM. V lost 2 bases, J lost 6 bases, and 19 bases lay in between. The CDR3 consists of 16 residues. CDR3 in DNA: TGTGCCAGCAGTTTACATCTTGTCGGGGGGCGGCATGGCTACACCTTC. Protein sequence: CASSLHLVGGRHGYTF.

The table lists this clone with a few counts. V usage is TRBV11-3 and J usage is TRBJ2-7; 11 nucleotides line up with TRBD2. The length of the CDR3 is 15 residues. V was clipped by 5 bases and J by 2 bases; unmatched bases: 5. Germline CDR1 SGHNT, CDR2 YENEEA. The CDR3 sequence: CASSISGRAPYEQYF. CDR3 in DNA: TGTGCCAGCAGCATTAGCGGGAGGGCCCCCTACGAGCAGTACTTC.

V and J are TRBV18 and TRBJ2-7, with D possibly being TRBD1 (6 bases). The CDR3 has 15 amino acids. CDR1 is KGHSH and CDR2 is LQKENI in the germline V gene. The V end was cut by 4 bases, the J end by 5 bases, with 18 bases between. The CDR3 bases are TGTGCCAGCTCACTGCGGCCAGGGGAAGGCAACGAGCAGTACTTC. It encodes CASSLRPGEGNEQYF.

The V and J genes are TRBV12-3 or TRBV12-4 and TRBJ2-5; tentative D call: TRBD2 (7 bases). The CDR3 is 13 amino acids. V was shortened by 5 bases and J by 7 bases, with 14 bases between the two germline ends. CDR3 loop: CASSAGLGGTQYF. The DNA for the CDR3 is TGTGCCAGCAGTGCCGGACTAGGGGGGACCCAGTACTTC.

The rearrangement uses TRBV28 and TRBJ1-6, with D maybe TRBD1 (6 bases). CDR1 and CDR2 (germline): MDHEN, SYDVKM. This CDR3 spans 14 amino acids. V was clipped by 7 bases and J by 4 bases, with 11 bases between them. For the CDR3, the DNA is TGTGCCAGCACCGTACAGGGATATAATTCACCCCTCCACTTT. It translates to CASTVQGYNSPLHF. Based on the CDR3 plus reference TRBV28 and TRBJ1-6, the full variable domain is DVKVTQSSRYLVKRTGEKVFLECVQDMDHENMFWYRQDPGLGLRLIYFSYDVKMKEKGDIPEGYSVSREKKERFSLILESASTNQTSMYLCASTVQGYNSPLHFGNGTRLTVT.

CDR3 region: CARRREGSTDTQYF. Written as DNA, the CDR3 is TGTGCCAGGAGAAGGGAGGGGAGCACAGATACGCAGTATTTT. The gene calls are TRBV7-9 and TRBJ2-3, with 7 bases that match TRBD2. The V gene's germline CDR1 is SEHNR and CDR2 FQNEAQ (reference sequence). V lost 9 bases, J lost 0 bases, and 6 bases stayed unmatched. The CDR3 extends over 14 amino acids. Full variable domain (missing parts from reference TRBV7-9 and TRBJ2-3): DTGVSQNPRHKITKRGQNVTFRCDPISEHNRLYWYRQTLGQGPEFLTYFQNEAQLEKSRLLSDRFSAERPKGSFSTLEIQRTEQGDSAMYLCARRREGSTDTQYFGPGTRLTVL.

The V call is TRBV5-1, the J call TRBJ2-7; D is perhaps TRBD1 (5 bases). The CDR3 contains 16 residues. Trimming removed 1 base from V and 0 bases from J, with 14 bases in between. CDR1 and CDR2 from the germline V gene are SGHRS and YFSETQ. CDR3 sequence: CASSLRGGESSYEQYF. DNA for the CDR3: TGCGCCAGCAGCTTGAGGGGCGGCGAGAGCTCCTACGAGCAGTACTTC.

V is TRBV28 and J is TRBJ1-2; TRBD1 agrees at 11 bases. The length of the CDR3 is 12 residues. From germline, CDR1 is MDHEN and CDR2 SYDVKM. The V segment lost 5 bases and the J segment 8 bases; nucleotides outside the gene matches: 1. CDR3 region: CASSGTGGGYTF. The CDR3, as DNA: TGTGCCAGCAGTGGGACAGGGGGAGGCTACACCTTC.

This chain links TRBV30 with TRBJ2-5; weak D call: TRBD2 (7 bases). V was trimmed by 3 bases and J by 1 base, leaving 12 bases between them. Germline V gives CDR1 GTSNPN, CDR2 SVGIG (reference sequence). The CDR3 has 14 amino acids. The CDR3 region has the DNA TGTGCCTGGAGCGGGGGGCAGACCCAAGAGACCCAGTACTTC. This gives the protein CAWSGGQTQETQYF.

By share of the sample, this clone is medium-sized. V and J are TRBV30 and TRBJ2-3; 11 bases align to TRBD2. The CDR3 consists of 16 residues. V lost 3 bases, J lost 3 bases, and 8 bases stayed unmatched. Germline CDR1 GTSNPN, CDR2 SVGIG (reference sequence). The CDR3 DNA sequence: TGTGCCTGGAGCGTCGCACTAGCGGGAGAGACAGATACGCAGTATTTT. Its protein is CAWSVALAGETDTQYF.

The chain carries TRBV6-5 and TRBJ1-5; no clear D. This CDR3 comprises 12 residues. The V gene's germline CDR1 is MNHEY and CDR2 SVGAGI. Trimming took off 9 bases at V and 0 bases at J, with 6 bases between the two ends. The CDR3 protein is CASGPSNQPQHF. The DNA for the CDR3 is TGTGCCAGTGGCCCTAGCAATCAGCCCCAGCATTTT.

The chain links TRBV5-1 to TRBJ2-6; 7 positions match TRBD2. V was pared by 5 bases and J by 3 bases, with 14 bases of the junction left unmatched. Germline V gives CDR1 SGHRS, CDR2 YFSETQ. CDR3 length: 18 amino acids. CDR3 sequence reads: CASRKPTGGGVGANVLTF. The CDR3 DNA sequence: TGCGCCAGCAGAAAGCCCACGGGGGGAGGTGTTGGGGCCAACGTCCTGACTTTC.

The sample holds a few counts of this clone. The DNA of the CDR3 is TGTGCCAGTAGTATAGATGAGGGCTCTGGGGCCAACGTCCTGACTTTC. Encoded protein: CASSIDEGSGANVLTF. J is TRBJ2-6 and V is TRBV19; TRBD2 might be the D (5 bases). This CDR3 is 16 amino acids long. Trimming took off 0 bases at V and 0 bases at J, with 6 bases between the two ends. Germline CDR1 reads LNHDA; CDR2 reads SQIVND (reference sequence).

The sample holds one count of this clone. The chain joins TRBV10-2 to TRBJ2-1; D may be TRBD2 (6 bases). The germline V and J ends were trimmed by 3 bases and 1 base, with 13 bases remaining between them. CDR3 length: 16 residues. CDR1 is WSHSY, CDR2 SAAADI, per germline. DNA for the CDR3: TGCGCCAGCAGTGAAGCCCCAGCGGGTTCCTACAATGAGCAGTTCTTC. This codes for CASSEAPAGSYNEQFF.